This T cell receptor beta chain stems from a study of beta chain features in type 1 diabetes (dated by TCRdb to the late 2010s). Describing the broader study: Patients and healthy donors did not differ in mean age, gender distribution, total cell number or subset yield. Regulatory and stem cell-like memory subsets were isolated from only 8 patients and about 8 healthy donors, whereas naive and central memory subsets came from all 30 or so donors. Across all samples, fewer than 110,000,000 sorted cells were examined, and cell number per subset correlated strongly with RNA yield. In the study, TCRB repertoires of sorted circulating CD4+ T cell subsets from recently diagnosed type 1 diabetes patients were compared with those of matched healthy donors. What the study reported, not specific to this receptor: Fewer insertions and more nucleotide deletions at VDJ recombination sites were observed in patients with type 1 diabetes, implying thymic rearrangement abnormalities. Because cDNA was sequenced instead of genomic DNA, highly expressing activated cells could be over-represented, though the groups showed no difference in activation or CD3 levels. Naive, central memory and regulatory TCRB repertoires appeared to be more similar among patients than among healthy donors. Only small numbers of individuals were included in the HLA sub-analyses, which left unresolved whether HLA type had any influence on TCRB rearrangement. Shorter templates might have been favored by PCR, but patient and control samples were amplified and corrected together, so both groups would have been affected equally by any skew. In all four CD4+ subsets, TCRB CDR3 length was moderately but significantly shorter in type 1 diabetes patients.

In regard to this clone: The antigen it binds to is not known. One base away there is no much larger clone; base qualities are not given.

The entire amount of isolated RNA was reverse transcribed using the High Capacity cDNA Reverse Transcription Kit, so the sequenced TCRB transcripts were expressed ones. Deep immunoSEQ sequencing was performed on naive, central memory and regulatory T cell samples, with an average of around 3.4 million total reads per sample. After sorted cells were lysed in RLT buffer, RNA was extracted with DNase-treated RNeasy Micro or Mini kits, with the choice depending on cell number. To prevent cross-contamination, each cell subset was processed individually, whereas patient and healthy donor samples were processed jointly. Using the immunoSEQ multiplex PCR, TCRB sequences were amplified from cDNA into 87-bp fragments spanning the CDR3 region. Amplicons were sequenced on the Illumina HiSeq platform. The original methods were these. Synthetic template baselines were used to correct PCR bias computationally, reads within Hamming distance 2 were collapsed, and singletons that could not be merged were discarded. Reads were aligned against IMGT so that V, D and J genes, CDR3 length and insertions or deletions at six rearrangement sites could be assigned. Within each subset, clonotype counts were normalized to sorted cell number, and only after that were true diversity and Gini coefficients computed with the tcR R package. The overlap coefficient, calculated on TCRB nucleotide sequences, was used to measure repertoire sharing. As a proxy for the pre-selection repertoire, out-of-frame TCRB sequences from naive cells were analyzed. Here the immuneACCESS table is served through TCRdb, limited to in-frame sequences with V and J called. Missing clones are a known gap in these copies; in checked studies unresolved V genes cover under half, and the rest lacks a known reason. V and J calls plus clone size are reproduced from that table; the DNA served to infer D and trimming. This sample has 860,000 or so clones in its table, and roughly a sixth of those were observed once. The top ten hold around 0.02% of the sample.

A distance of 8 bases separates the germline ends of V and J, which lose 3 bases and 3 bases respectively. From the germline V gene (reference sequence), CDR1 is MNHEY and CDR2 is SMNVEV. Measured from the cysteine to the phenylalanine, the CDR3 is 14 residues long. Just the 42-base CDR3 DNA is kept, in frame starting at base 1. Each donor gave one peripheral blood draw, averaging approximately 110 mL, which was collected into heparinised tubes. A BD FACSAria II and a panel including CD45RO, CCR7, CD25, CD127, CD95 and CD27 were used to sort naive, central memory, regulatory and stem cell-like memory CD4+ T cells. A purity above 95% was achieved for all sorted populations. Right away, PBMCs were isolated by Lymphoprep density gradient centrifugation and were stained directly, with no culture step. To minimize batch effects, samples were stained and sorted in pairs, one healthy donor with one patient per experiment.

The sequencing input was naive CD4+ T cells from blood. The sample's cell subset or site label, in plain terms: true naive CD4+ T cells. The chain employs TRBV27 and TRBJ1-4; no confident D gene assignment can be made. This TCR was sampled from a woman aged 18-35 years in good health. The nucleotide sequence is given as TGTGCCAGCAGTTTCATAGGGCCTAATGAAAAACTGTTTTTT. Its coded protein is CASSFIGPNEKLFF.